Detailed here is one T cell receptor beta chain. Its antigen is not known. Trimming shortened V by 1 base and J by 7 bases, and 22 bases separated the two germline ends. This CDR3 is 17 amino acids long. CDR1 SGHTA and CDR2 FQGNSA come from the germline V gene. The data are from a study of cytomegalovirus exposure and HLA in healthy donors. PCR was performed using 60 Vbeta and 13 Jbeta primers. Data came from immunoSEQ multiplex PCR; TCRdb stores just in-frame clones and leaves some out. Of 85,000 to 130,000 clones in the sample, around 75% were seen once. General study findings and limits: A later look showed TCR association rates differing by HLA locus, highest for DRB1 and lowest for HLA-C.

This sequence originates from a male donor in good health and CMV-seropositive. The gene calls are TRBV7-2 and TRBJ1-1; D uncertain. The sample was PBMCs. CDR3 nucleotides: TGTGCCAGCAGCTTAGGGACCTACCTGGCGGGAAAGATTGAAGCTTTCTTT. Translating gives CASSLGTYLAGKIEAFF.